The 20 T cell receptor beta chains below were found in one sample sequenced in a study of blood T cell repertoires in COVID-19. This table comes from immunoSEQ multiplex PCR, and its TCRdb copy is limited to in-frame clones, with some not included. The sample has around 250,000 clones; over 65% are singletons. The sequencing input was peripheral blood. Receptor source: a man in his sixties who had recovered from COVID-19.

V is TRBV5-1 and J is TRBJ2-7; a weak D match, TRBD1 (6 bases). Germline CDR1 SGHRS, CDR2 YFSETQ. V was trimmed by 4 bases and J by 5 bases, leaving 13 bases between them. CDR3 length equals 13 residues. This CDR3 reads CASSPTGRDEQYF. CDR3 in DNA: TGCGCCAGCAGCCCAACAGGGAGAGACGAGCAGTACTTC.

The table lists this clone with a count of one. The CDR3 DNA sequence: TGTGCCAGCAGGGGACTAGCGGGGGGTCGCAGCTCCTACGAGCAGTACTTC. Its translation is CASRGLAGGRSSYEQYF. This sequence joins TRBV27 and TRBJ2-7; 15 bases map to TRBD2. Trimming cost V 6 bases and J 0 bases; bases outside gene matches: 6. CDR1 and CDR2 from the germline V gene are MNHEY and SMNVEV (reference sequence). The CDR3 runs 17 residues.

V is TRBV30 and J is TRBJ1-6; a weak D match, TRBD1 (5 bases). This CDR3 spans 17 amino acids. Germline assignment: CDR1 GTSNPN and CDR2 SVGIG (reference sequence). V gave up 3 bases and J gave up 2 bases, with 17 bases separating them. CDR3 amino acids: CAWRGRQGGAYNSPLHF. CDR3 DNA: TGTGCCTGGAGGGGTAGGCAGGGCGGTGCCTATAATTCACCCCTCCACTTT.

This clone has a single count. The J gene is TRBJ2-1, the V gene TRBV6-5, with TRBD2 matching 10 bases. The CDR3 sequence is 16 residues long. Germline assignment: CDR1 MNHEY and CDR2 SVGAGI. With 0 bases clipped from V and 10 bases from J, the junction kept 9 bases outside the gene matches. CDR3 amino acids: CASSYSGLAGESEQFF. The CDR3 nucleotides are TGTGCCAGCAGTTACTCAGGGCTAGCGGGAGAAAGCGAGCAGTTCTTC.

This clone has a handful of counts. The chain is built from TRBV9 and TRBJ2-6, with 8 bases fitting TRBD1. Germline CDR1 reads SGDLS; CDR2 reads YYNGEE. Trimming removed 3 bases from V and 2 bases from J; junction bases left unmatched: 10. The CDR3 is 18 residues long. This CDR3 is CASSAGGQAQTGANVLTF. The CDR3 nucleotides are TGTGCCAGCAGCGCAGGGGGACAGGCTCAAACTGGGGCCAACGTCCTGACTTTC.

This clone was picked up one time. The chain combines TRBV28 with TRBJ2-7; maybe TRBD1 (6 bases). Between the trimmed V and J ends, which lost 8 bases and 0 bases, there was a span of 20 bases. The CDR3 consists of 16 residues. The germline CDR1 and CDR2 sequences are MDHEN and SYDVKM. The CDR3 sequence is CASPPRTVFNSYEQYF. The CDR3 DNA reads TGTGCCAGCCCTCCTCGGACAGTTTTTAACTCCTACGAGCAGTACTTC.

V and J are TRBV3-1 (or the pseudogene TRBV3-2) and TRBJ2-7; 8 bases line up with TRBD2. CDR1 and CDR2 (germline): LGHDT, YNNKEL (reference sequence). Unmatched junction bases numbered 4, after V lost 6 bases and J lost 0 bases. CDR3 length: 14 amino acids. CDR3 loop: CASRGSGGSYEQYF. CDR3 in DNA: TGTGCCAGCAGGGGGAGCGGGGGCTCCTACGAGCAGTACTTC.

The rearrangement links TRBV7-9 to TRBJ1-2; TRBD1 is a possible D gene (5 bases). Trimming left V 1 base short and J 7 bases short, with 13 bases between. Germline V CDR1 and CDR2: SEHNR, FQNEAQ (reference sequence). This CDR3 is built from 14 residues. The CDR3 region has the DNA TGTGCCAGCAGCTTAGGTACAGGCCCGGGTGGCTACACCTTC. The encoded protein is CASSLGTGPGGYTF.

The V call is TRBV6-5, the J call TRBJ2-1; TRBD2 agrees at 12 bases. The CDR3 spans 15 residues. The V and J ends lost 8 bases and 3 bases, in that order; junction bases with no gene match: 5. CDR1 is MNHEY and CDR2 is SVGAGI in the germline V gene. The CDR3 loop is CASLRLAGDYNEQFF. Here the CDR3 DNA reads TGTGCCAGCCTCCGACTAGCGGGAGACTACAATGAGCAGTTCTTC.

The V and J genes are TRBV10-2 and TRBJ2-5; 7 nucleotides line up with TRBD2. This CDR3 is 13 amino acids long. Germline CDR1 reads WSHSY; CDR2 reads SAAADI. With V trimmed by 6 bases and J by 3 bases, 4 bases remained unmatched. In nucleotides, the CDR3 is TGCGCCAGCAGGGCGAGCGGGGAAGAGACCCAGTACTTC. This codes for CASRASGEETQYF.

This clone was seen a handful of times. The chain carries TRBV9 and TRBJ2-2, with TRBD1 matching over 10 bases. Losses at the gene ends were 3 bases for V and 7 bases for J; bases not matched to a gene: 9. This CDR3 has 16 residues. Germline CDR1 SGDLS, CDR2 YYNGEE. CDR3 in amino acids: CASSARDRGLNGELFF. CDR3 nucleotides: TGTGCCAGCAGCGCCCGGGACAGGGGATTGAACGGGGAGCTGTTTTTT. Based on the CDR3 plus reference TRBV9 and TRBJ2-2, the full variable domain is DSGVTQTPKHLITATGQRVTLRCSPRSGDLSVYWYQQSLDQGLQFLIQYYNGEERAKGNILERFSAQQFPDLHSELNLSSLELGDSALYFCASSARDRGLNGELFFGEGSRLTVL.

V and J are TRBV24-1 and TRBJ2-1; 10 bases line up with TRBD1. The CDR3 runs to 16 residues. The V gene end was trimmed by 1 base and the J gene end by 6 bases; junction bases not matched to a gene: 5. Germline CDR1 is KGHDR and CDR2 is SFDVKD. The CDR3 protein is CATSDLRDRGSNEQFF. Here the CDR3 DNA reads TGTGCCACCAGTGATTTACGGGACAGGGGCTCCAATGAGCAGTTCTTC.

DNA for the CDR3: TGCGCCAGCAGCCAAGAAAGGCTAGTGGGGGGCAATGAGCAGTTCTTC. This gives the protein CASSQERLVGGNEQFF. The chain carries TRBV4-1 and TRBJ2-1, with TRBD2 as a possible D gene (6 bases). This CDR3 comprises 16 residues. Deletions cut 0 bases from V and 6 bases from J, with 15 bases between. CDR1 and CDR2 from the germline V gene are MGHRA and YSYEKL.

The table lists this clone with a few counts. The chain has TRBV2 and TRBJ1-2; 7 positions match TRBD1. Germline values: CDR1 SNHLY, CDR2 FYNNEI. The V segment lost 8 bases and the J segment 0 bases; nucleotides outside the gene matches: 3. There are 13 residues in the CDR3. DNA of the CDR3: TGTGCCAGCGACAGGGAGCCTAACTATGGCTACACCTTC. The encoded protein is CASDREPNYGYTF.

Note on this clone: This sample also contains other DNA sequences that code for the same CDR3. The rearrangement uses TRBV18 and TRBJ1-6; 9 bases fit TRBD1. V shed 9 bases, J shed 6 bases, and the junction held 6 bases outside the gene matches. This CDR3 has 14 amino acids. CDR1 is KGHSH, CDR2 LQKENI, per germline. CDR3 sequence: CASSRDRANSPLHF. In DNA, the CDR3 is TGTGCCAGTTCGCGGGACAGGGCTAATTCACCCCTCCACTTT.

The chain is built from TRBV20-1 and TRBJ2-7; unclear D gene. This CDR3 has 13 amino acids. The germline V gene has CDR1 DFQATT and CDR2 SNEGSKA (reference sequence). V lost 3 bases and J lost 0, with 9 bases in between. The CDR3 region is CSASAQASYEQYF. The CDR3 DNA follows: TGCAGTGCTAGTGCTCAGGCCTCCTACGAGCAGTACTTC.

V and J are TRBV29-1 and TRBJ1-1; D unclear. Germline CDR1 SQVTM, CDR2 ANQGSEA. Trimming left V 3 bases short and J 1 base short, with 15 bases between. The CDR3 is made up of 15 amino acids. This CDR3 is CSVEVIARSNTEAFF. The CDR3 bases are TGCAGCGTTGAGGTCATTGCCAGATCGAACACTGAAGCTTTCTTT.

The chain couples TRBV10-2 to TRBJ1-2; a possible D gene is TRBD1 (5 bases). This CDR3 comprises 14 residues. The V and J ends lost 3 bases and 8 bases respectively, with 16 bases between them. The germline V gene has CDR1 WSHSY and CDR2 SAAADI. CDR3 nucleotide sequence: TGCGCCAGCAGTGAAGTTCCCCGACAGAACGGCTACACCTTC. It yields the protein CASSEVPRQNGYTF.

This clone appeared a single time. The rearrangement uses TRBV5-1 and TRBJ1-4, with 8 bases lining up with TRBD1. CDR3 length equals 16 residues. Germline CDR1 is SGHRS and CDR2 is YFSETQ. With 2 bases clipped from V and 7 bases from J, the junction kept 10 bases outside the gene matches. CDR3 protein: CASSFDQGAVSEKLFF. The CDR3 DNA is TGCGCCAGCAGCTTCGACCAGGGGGCAGTGTCTGAAAAACTGTTTTTT. Looking up the rest from reference TRBV5-1 and TRBJ1-4 gives the full variable domain: KAGVTQTPRYLIKTRGQQVTLSCSPISGHRSVSWYQQTPGQGLQFLFEYFSETQRNKGNFPGRFSGRQFSNSRSEMNVSTLELGDSALYLCASSFDQGAVSEKLFFGSGTQLSVL.

In its sample, this clone was seen a few times. This rearrangement joins TRBV2 to TRBJ2-7; TRBD2 might be the D (5 bases). The V end lost 4 bases, the J end lost 2 bases, and 12 bases lay between the germline ends. The CDR3 runs to 14 residues. The germline CDR1 and CDR2 sequences are SNHLY and FYNNEI. The CDR3 region is CASSGLDSTYEQYF. In DNA form, the CDR3 reads TGTGCCAGCAGTGGGTTGGACTCAACCTACGAGCAGTACTTC.